The sequence of this T cell receptor beta chain was determined in a study of blood T cell repertoires in COVID-19. Original processing notes: The authors estimated nucleated cell counts from reference gene primer amplification. Sequencing used immunoSEQ multiplex PCR; TCRdb keeps in-frame clones, though not all of them. V, J and clone size are taken as reported in that table, and D and trimming were inferred from the DNA itself. This sample carries roughly 350,000 clones, about nine tenths of them seen once, and the ten largest clones take about 7%. The germline gives CDR1 KGHSH, CDR2 LQKENI. The CDR3 runs 16 residues. Trimming took off 4 bases at V and 4 bases at J, with 16 bases between the two ends.

This TCR came from a woman aged 70-85 years with COVID-19, enrolled during active disease. The chain links TRBV18 to TRBJ2-2; D perhaps matches TRBD2 (6 bases). The material sequenced was peripheral blood. CDR3 sequence: CASSLYTGDITGELFF. The CDR3 coding sequence is TGTGCCAGCTCACTCTACACGGGGGATATCACCGGGGAGCTGTTTTTT.